This TCR beta chain was captured in a study of blood T cell repertoires in COVID-19. In the study overall: The United States, Italy and Spain were the sources of the acute and convalescent COVID-19 samples. Sources were T cells, B-cell-depleted T cells, or PBMCs; the material itself was cDNA or gDNA.

Donors of Cohort 3 who recovered were those that had two negative PCRs, clearance, or symptom resolution. Germline V gives CDR1 MGHRA, CDR2 YSYEKL. This CDR3 region has 13 residues. Unmatched junction bases numbered 3, after V lost 4 bases and J lost 4 bases. Using immunoSEQ multiplex PCR, the repertoire was profiled, and TCRdb retains in-frame clones only, with some absent. The sample lists 140,000 or so clones; over 80% were seen once. The TCR sequence derives from a middle-aged woman who had recovered from COVID-19. The sequencing input was PBMCs or T cells enriched from blood (not recorded which). The chain links TRBV4-1 to TRBJ1-2; 7 positions match TRBD1. CDR3 sequence (DNA): TGCGCCAGCAGCCCAGACAGGGCCTATGGCTACACCTTC. It codes for CASSPDRAYGYTF.